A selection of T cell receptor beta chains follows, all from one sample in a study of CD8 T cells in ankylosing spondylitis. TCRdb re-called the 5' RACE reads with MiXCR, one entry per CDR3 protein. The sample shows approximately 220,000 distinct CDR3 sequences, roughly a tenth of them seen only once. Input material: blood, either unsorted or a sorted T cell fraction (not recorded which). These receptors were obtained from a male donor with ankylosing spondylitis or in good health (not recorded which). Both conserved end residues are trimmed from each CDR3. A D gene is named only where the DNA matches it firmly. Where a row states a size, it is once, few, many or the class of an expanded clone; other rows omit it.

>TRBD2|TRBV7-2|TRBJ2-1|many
AVGSGATSWGNEQF
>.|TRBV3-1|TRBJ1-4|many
ASSRYNEKLF
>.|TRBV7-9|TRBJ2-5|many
ASSLTGPETQY
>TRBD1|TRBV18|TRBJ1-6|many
ASSPPGQGNNSPLH
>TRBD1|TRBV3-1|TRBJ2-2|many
ASSQTFRTGDTGELF
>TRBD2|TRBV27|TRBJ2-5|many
ASSRTSGDQETQY
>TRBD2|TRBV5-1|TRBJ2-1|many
ASSTPSGGADEQF
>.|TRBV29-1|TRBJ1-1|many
SVDRRDTNTEAF
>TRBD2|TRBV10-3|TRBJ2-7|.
AISVRGDEQY
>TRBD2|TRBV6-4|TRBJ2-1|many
ASARGTSGGDEQF
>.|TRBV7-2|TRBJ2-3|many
ASSLAGSRGDTQY
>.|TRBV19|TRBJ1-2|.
ASSGGQGAVDYGYT
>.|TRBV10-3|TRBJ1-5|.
AICLPGTLLAHSNQPQH
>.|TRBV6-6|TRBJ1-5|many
ASSYSGAGQPQH
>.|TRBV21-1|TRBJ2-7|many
ASSNEAGTGTSYEQY
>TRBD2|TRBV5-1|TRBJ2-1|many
ASSLVASGGYNEQF
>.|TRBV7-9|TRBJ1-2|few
ASSLHLGVRNYGYT
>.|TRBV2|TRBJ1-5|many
ASSDGWQPQH
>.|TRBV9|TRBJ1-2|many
ASSPARESYGYT
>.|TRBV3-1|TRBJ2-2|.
ASSQSRGTGELF
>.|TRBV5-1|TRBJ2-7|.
ASSTGLTYEQY
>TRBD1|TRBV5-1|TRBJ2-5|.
ASSGGQQQETQY
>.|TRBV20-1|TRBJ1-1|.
SARYPKGLGEAF
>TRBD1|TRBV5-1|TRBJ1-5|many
ASSLGTEINQPQH
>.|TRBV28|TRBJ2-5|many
ASHKDVQGLQETQY
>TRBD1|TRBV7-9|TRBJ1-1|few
ASSFGDDRGWGF
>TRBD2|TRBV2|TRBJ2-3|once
ARSDSGGSTDTQY
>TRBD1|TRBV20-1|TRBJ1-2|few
SAPGTAIVGSYGYT
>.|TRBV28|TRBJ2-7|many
ASQGGQLYEQY
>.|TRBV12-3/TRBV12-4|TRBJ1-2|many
ASSLYGTTNYGYT
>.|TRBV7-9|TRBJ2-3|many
ASSQIAVYTDTQY
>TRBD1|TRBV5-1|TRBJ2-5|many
ASSVQGIQETQY
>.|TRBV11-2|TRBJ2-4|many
ASSLGDPNIQY
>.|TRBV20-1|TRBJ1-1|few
SARSLGNTEAF
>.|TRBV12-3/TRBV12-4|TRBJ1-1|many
ASTFSLRPELMNTEAF
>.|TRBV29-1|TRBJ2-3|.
SVEGDFRGEDTQY
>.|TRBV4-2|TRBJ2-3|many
ASSQDRGGGADTQY
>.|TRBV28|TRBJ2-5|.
ASSLVRGPKQETQY